This T cell receptor beta chain was observed in a study of identical twins. Study conclusions and caveats: Researchers reported weaker excess twin sharing in beta out-of-frame sequences. High-abundance cord blood beta clonotypes had fewer insertions; memory repertoires showed none.

As concerns this clonotype: Its antigen remains unknown.

Each donor (without exception) was a healthy Caucasian. A universal primer site was incorporated via template switching, and the cDNA contained unique molecular identifiers. A single record per CDR3 protein comes from TCRdb applying MiXCR to the 5' RACE reads. Of under 900,000 distinct CDR3 sequences in the sample, approximately 13% were seen once. This CDR3 region has 12 residues. CDR1 and CDR2 from the germline V gene are MNHNY and SVGAGI (reference sequence). V lost 0 bases, J lost 9 bases, and 6 bases lay in between. This sample was also put to use in a study of yellow fever vaccine responses in identical twins.

The chain links TRBV6-6 to TRBJ2-1, with no clear D. The sample comprised PBMCs. The receptor's source is a woman under 30 in good health. CDR3 loop: CASSYSTGEQFF. In DNA form, the CDR3 reads TGTGCCAGCAGTTACTCGACGGGTGAGCAGTTCTTC.